The sequence of this T cell receptor beta chain was determined in a study of spatial heterogeneity in lung cancer. TCRdb used MiXCR to reprocess the 5' RACE reads, holding one entry per CDR3 protein. The data contain 89,000 or so distinct CDR3 sequences, about 20% of them singletons. The germline V gene has CDR1 SGHVS and CDR2 FQNEAQ. The ends lost 5 bases at V and 5 bases at J; junction bases unmatched: 8. There are 16 residues in the CDR3. In this sample, this clonotype turned up a few times. Time point here: sample taken at primary tumor resection. Material for sequencing was whole RNA from tumor, nontumor lung or frozen PBMC, left unsorted. The donors, approximately 66 patients with untreated early-stage non-small cell lung cancer, provided the samples.

This chain uses TRBV7-8 with TRBJ2-5; 13 nucleotides match TRBD2. Specimen: PBMCs, collected at surgery. The receptor's source is a male donor with early-stage non-small cell lung cancer. The CDR3 loop reads CASSDGLAGVVETQYF. The CDR3 DNA reads as TGTGCCAGCAGCGACGGACTAGCGGGAGTGGTGGAGACCCAGTACTTC.